This TCR beta chain stems from a study of blood T cell repertoires in COVID-19. The assay was immunoSEQ multiplex PCR, and TCRdb's table has in-frame clones only and misses some. The sample has about 220,000 clones, roughly 84% seen once. Germline V lookup: CDR1 SGHRS, CDR2 YFSETQ. Trimming cost V 2 bases and J 4 bases; bases outside gene matches: 13. The CDR3 has 18 residues. This TCR derives from a man aged 50 to 59 with active or convalescent COVID-19. The sample was peripheral blood. The chain uses TRBV5-1 and TRBJ2-7; 12 positions match TRBD2. DNA of the CDR3: TGCGCCAGCAGCTTTTGGATAACGACTAGCGGGAGAGGGTACGAGCAGTACTTC. This translates into CASSFWITTSGRGYEQYF.